This entry describes one TCR beta chain. Its antigen is still unknown. J lost 13 bases, V lost 0 bases, and 12 bases had no gene match. This CDR3 is built from 15 residues. CDR1 is LGHNA and CDR2 is YSLEER in the germline V gene. Donors were systemically healthy Caucasian individuals from Russia aged about 6 to 95 years. This specimen comes from a study of blood T cells in healthy people across ages. Sample-barcoded 5' priming and a J-beta primer mix drove a second PCR of about 6 to 12 cycles. MiXCR, run by TCRdb on the 5' RACE reads, gives a single entry per CDR3 protein. The sample contains about 900,000 distinct CDR3 sequences, approximately 59% of which appear only once. Study outcomes and limitations: No one knew whether donors had CMV, which possibly confounded expanded clonotype changes. The lack of PBMC sorting stopped any conclusive naive versus antigen-experienced comparison.

The sequence derives from a man aged 30 to 39 in good health. Sequencing was carried out using blood. The chain recombines TRBV4-3 with TRBJ2-5; TRBD2 agrees at 9 bases. CDR3 sequence: CASSQDLAGGSPRYF. DNA of the CDR3: TGCGCCAGCAGCCAAGATTTGGCGGGGGGGTCTCCACGGTACTTC.